Presented here are 28 T cell receptor beta chains from one specimen sequenced in a study of control samples from healthy donors and cancer patients (dated by TCRdb to 2018 to 2020). The library was obtained by the immunoSEQ multiplex PCR assay. This is the immuneACCESS table as TCRdb keeps it, with only in-frame sequences that have V and J called. A part of the clones is gone; compared with another copy, unresolved V genes explain less than half, and the rest is unexplained. This sample lists about 89,000 clones; about 84% were detected once. Clones ranked in the top ten supply approximately 2.1% of the sample. The sample consisted of blood. The receptor set was obtained from a woman aged 40-49 years in good health.

This chain links TRBV10-1 with TRBJ2-3; TRBD2 matches 8 bases. CDR1 and CDR2 (germline): WNHNN, SYGVQD (reference sequence). The CDR3 runs 15 residues. After removal of 3 bases from V and 11 bases from J, the junction contained 13 bases not matched to a gene. CDR3 residues: CASSDVTGGQSRQYF. The CDR3, as DNA: TGCGCCAGCAGTGATGTGACGGGGGGGCAGTCCCGGCAGTATTTT.

V and J are TRBV12-5 and TRBJ2-6; perhaps D is TRBD1 or TRBD2 (5 bases each). The CDR3 consists of 17 residues. V shed 5 bases and J shed 0 bases, with 14 bases lying between them. CDR1 is LGHNT, CDR2 FRNRAP, per germline. CDR3 loop: CASGAAGTSSGANVLTF. The CDR3 nucleotides are TGTGCTAGTGGTGCCGCCGGGACCAGCTCTGGGGCCAACGTCCTGACTTTC.

About this clone itself: The same CDR3 is also encoded by other DNA sequences in this sample. The chain recombines TRBV6-5 with TRBJ1-2; D is uncertain. The germline CDR1 and CDR2 sequences are MNHEY and SVGAGI. The germline V and J ends were trimmed by 0 bases and 2 bases, with 4 bases remaining between them. The CDR3 runs to 13 residues. The CDR3 region has the DNA TGTGCCAGCAGTTACTCGACCAACTATGGCTACACCTTC. This translates into CASSYSTNYGYTF.

The chain links TRBV3-1 (or the pseudogene TRBV3-2) to TRBJ1-2; no reliable D call. CDR3 length: 13 amino acids. Trimming removed 2 bases from V and 6 bases from J, with 10 bases in between. CDR1 and CDR2 from the germline V gene are LGHDT and YNNKEL (reference sequence). The CDR3 sequence is CASSQKGDDGYTF. DNA of the CDR3: TGTGCCAGCAGCCAAAAGGGCGACGATGGCTACACCTTC.

This clone appeared a few times. The junction departs from the called germline gene at one end, perhaps through a read error. The chain recombines TRBV4-3 with TRBJ2-3, with 12 bases identical to TRBD2. The germline gives CDR1 LGHNA, CDR2 YSLEER. The CDR3 length is 20 residues. The CDR3 reads CASSQAVTSGGSAGTNTQYF. CDR3 coding DNA: TGCGCCAGCAGCCAAGCCGTGACTAGCGGGGGCTCCGCGGGCACAAATACGCAGTATTTT.

V is TRBV2 and J is TRBJ1-6; D gene uncertain. The CDR3 has 12 residues. Looked up from germline, CDR1 is SNHLY and CDR2 is FYNNEI. V dropped 2 bases and J dropped 9 bases, with 5 bases sitting between them. The CDR3 sequence: CASSEPLSPLHF. The DNA of the CDR3 is TGTGCCAGCAGTGAACCGCTTTCACCCCTCCACTTT.

The rearrangement joins TRBV13 to TRBJ1-1; maybe TRBD1 (5 bases). The CDR3 totals 17 residues. Deletions cut 4 bases from V and 5 bases from J, with 23 bases between. Germline V gene sequence: CDR1 PRHDT, CDR2 FYEKMQ (reference sequence). The CDR3 bases are TGTGCCAGCAGCTCCTTAGTAGGAGGAGGGGCAGGTACTGAAGCTTTCTTT. This codes for CASSSLVGGGAGTEAFF. Full variable domain (outside the CDR3, taken from reference TRBV13 and TRBJ1-1): AAGVIQSPRHLIKEKRETATLKCYPIPRHDTVYWYQQGPGQDPQFLISFYEKMQSDKGSIPDRFSAQQFSDYHSELNMSSLELGDSALYFCASSSLVGGGAGTEAFFGQGTRLTVV.

V and J are TRBV7-9 and TRBJ1-1; 9 bases are a match to TRBD1. Germline CDR1 and CDR2: SEHNR and FQNEAQ (reference sequence). This CDR3 is 17 amino acids long. J gave up 1 base and V 7 bases, and 13 bases lay outside the gene matches. The CDR3 nucleotides read TGTGCCAGCACCCCAATCCGGACAGGGGTTGGGAACACTGAAGCTTTCTTT. Translating it yields CASTPIRTGVGNTEAFF.

The V and J genes are TRBV7-2 and TRBJ1-5; D ambiguous. Germline V CDR1 and CDR2: SGHTA, FQGNSA. CDR3 length: 15 residues. Trimming stripped 3 bases from V and 2 bases from J, with 11 bases between. DNA of the CDR3: TGTGCCAGCAGCTTCGGAGGGCGAGGCAATCAGCCCCAGCATTTT. Translation: CASSFGGRGNQPQHF.

The CDR3 protein is CASSPRGLGQETQYF. The CDR3 bases are TGTGCCAGCTCACCCAGGGGCCTCGGACAAGAGACCCAGTACTTC. The rearrangement links TRBV18 to TRBJ2-5; D is possibly TRBD1 (6 bases). CDR1 is KGHSH, CDR2 LQKENI, per germline. Trimming took 3 bases from V and 2 from J, leaving 13 bases between them. This CDR3 spans 15 amino acids.

CDR3 DNA: TGTGCCAGCAGCTTAGAATCCACAACTAATGAAAAACTGTTTTTT. It specifies CASSLESTTNEKLFF. The V and J genes are TRBV11-3 and TRBJ1-4; no definite D call. CDR3 size: 15 residues. Germline values: CDR1 SGHNT, CDR2 YENEEA. V lost 0 bases and J 0 bases, leaving 5 bases between the germline ends.

The chain uses TRBV25-1 and TRBJ2-1, with D perhaps being TRBD1 or TRBD2 (5 bases each). This CDR3 has 18 amino acids. CDR1 and CDR2 (germline): MGHDK, SYGVNS. V was cut by 0 bases and J by 10 bases, with 25 bases left in between. CDR3 sequence: CASSEYASDQGSGKEQFF. The DNA of the CDR3 is TGTGCCAGCAGTGAATACGCTTCAGACCAGGGTTCGGGGAAGGAGCAGTTCTTC.

This sequence joins TRBV18 and TRBJ2-7; possibly TRBD1 or TRBD2 for D (5 bases each). From germline, CDR1 is KGHSH and CDR2 LQKENI. V was clipped by 2 bases and J by 2 bases, with 7 bases between them. This CDR3 contains 13 residues. The CDR3 DNA sequence: TGTGCCAGCTCACCAGGGGGTCCCTACGAGCAGTACTTC. Translated, it gives CASSPGGPYEQYF.

V and J are TRBV7-8 and TRBJ2-7; D may correspond to TRBD1 or TRBD2 (5 bases each). Trimming removed 7 bases from V and 8 bases from J, with 27 bases in between. This CDR3 comprises 16 residues. Germline CDR1 reads SGHVS; CDR2 reads FQNEAQ. CDR3 nucleotide sequence: TGTGCCAGCACTCAGCAGAGGGGCCTACGGGGAAATAAGCAGTACTTC. Its protein product is CASTQQRGLRGNKQYF.

This clone has a single count. CDR3 protein: CAWSVYTLNYGYTF. The CDR3 region has the DNA TGTGCCTGGAGTGTTTACACTCTTAACTATGGCTACACCTTC. V gene TRBV30 combines with J gene TRBJ1-2; D call uncertain. V was pared by 0 bases and J by 1 base, with 9 bases between. CDR1 and CDR2 from the germline V gene are GTSNPN and SVGIG (reference sequence). CDR3 size: 14 residues.

This clone was counted only a few times. The chain employs TRBV7-3 and TRBJ1-3, with 9 positions matching TRBD1. V dropped 5 bases and J dropped 11; count of bases not matched to a gene: 10. The CDR3 loop spans 14 amino acids. Germline V gene sequence: CDR1 SGHTA, CDR2 FQGTGA. For the CDR3, the DNA is TGTGCCAGCAGCCCTACGGGACAGGGCAACCCCATATATTTT. Protein product: CASSPTGQGNPIYF.

V gene TRBV5-1 combines with J gene TRBJ2-2, with D unresolved. The CDR3 runs to 14 residues. V lost 8 bases to trimming and J lost 5 bases, with 16 bases between them. The germline V gene has CDR1 SGHRS and CDR2 YFSETQ. CDR3 sequence reads: CASSPQSRTGELFF. CDR3 DNA sequence: TGCGCCAGTTCACCCCAAAGCCGGACCGGGGAGCTGTTTTTT.

This chain connects TRBV28 to TRBJ1-2; D perhaps matches TRBD1 (5 bases). Per germline, CDR1 MDHEN and CDR2 SYDVKM. The CDR3 totals 19 residues. Trimming removed 5 bases from V and 3 bases from J, with 28 bases in between. The CDR3 reads CASSLSLLGGISMYYGYTF. CDR3 nucleotide sequence: TGTGCCAGCAGTCTGTCCCTTTTGGGGGGAATATCAATGTACTATGGCTACACCTTC.

The V gene is TRBV14, the J gene TRBJ1-2; 7 bases are a match to TRBD1. Trimming took 4 bases from V and 5 from J; bases not matched to a gene: 7. The CDR3 has 14 amino acids. Germline CDR1 is SGHDN and CDR2 is FVKESK. The CDR3 region has the DNA TGTGCCAGCAGCCTACAGGGGTTCGGGTATGGCTACACCTTC. Translating gives CASSLQGFGYGYTF.

The genes are TRBV5-1 and TRBJ2-6; D not resolved. The CDR3 extends over 15 amino acids. The germline V and J ends were trimmed by 5 bases and 1 base, with 10 bases remaining between them. Looked up from germline, CDR1 is SGHRS and CDR2 is YFSETQ. This chain's CDR3 is CASRRTGSGANVLTF. The CDR3 bases are TGCGCCAGCAGGAGGACCGGGTCTGGGGCCAACGTCCTGACTTTC.

The chain has TRBV27 and TRBJ1-4; no clear D gene. V shed 5 bases and J shed 7 bases, with 17 bases lying between them. The CDR3 spans 15 residues. Germline V gene sequence: CDR1 MNHEY, CDR2 SMNVEV (reference sequence). CDR3 sequence reads: CASSPRHPRGEKLFF. The CDR3 DNA reads TGTGCCAGCAGTCCAAGACATCCTCGAGGTGAAAAACTGTTTTTT.

Only one count was recorded for this clone. The chain links TRBV6-2 or TRBV6-3 to TRBJ2-3; TRBD1 matches at 8 bases. Germline V gives CDR1 MNHEY, CDR2 SVGEGT. CDR3 length: 16 residues. V shed 6 bases, J shed 3 bases, and the junction held 11 bases outside the gene matches. The CDR3 reads CASSSSWTGRTDTQYF. DNA of the CDR3: TGTGCCAGCAGCTCGTCCTGGACAGGGAGGACAGATACGCAGTATTTT.

The chain is built from TRBV2 and TRBJ1-1, with D perhaps matching TRBD1 (6 bases). The CDR3 sequence is 13 residues long. Germline values: CDR1 SNHLY, CDR2 FYNNEI. V lost 6 bases to trimming and J lost 2 bases, with 10 bases between them. CDR3 sequence reads: CASRTDSNTEAFF. The CDR3 DNA sequence: TGTGCCAGCAGGACGGACAGTAACACTGAAGCTTTCTTT. Filled out from reference TRBV2 and TRBJ1-1, the complete variable domain reads EPEVTQTPSHQVTQMGQEVILRCVPISNHLYFYWYRQILGQKVEFLVSFYNNEISEKSEIFDDQFSVERPDGSNFTLKIRSTKLEDSAMYFCASRTDSNTEAFFGQGTRLTVV.

V usage is TRBV6-5 and J usage is TRBJ1-1; D might be TRBD1 (6 bases). The germline V and J ends were trimmed by 6 bases and 1 base, with 12 bases remaining between them. There are 14 residues in the CDR3. CDR1 is MNHEY and CDR2 is SVGAGI in the germline V gene. In nucleotides, the CDR3 is TGTGCCAGCAGAAGGGGGGTCGGGAACACTGAAGCTTTCTTT. It is translated as CASRRGVGNTEAFF.

The chain carries TRBV2 and TRBJ2-3; unclear D gene. Per germline, CDR1 SNHLY and CDR2 FYNNEI. V was trimmed by 3 bases and J by 2 bases, leaving 6 bases between them. The CDR3 has 13 amino acids. CDR3 protein: CASSDSHTDTQYF. The CDR3 DNA follows: TGTGCCAGCAGTGACAGCCACACAGATACGCAGTATTTT.

The rearrangement links TRBV4-1 to TRBJ2-2; D possibly uses TRBD1 or TRBD2 (5 bases each). The germline CDR1 and CDR2 sequences are MGHRA and YSYEKL. This CDR3 has 16 amino acids. V lost 6 bases and J 0 bases, leaving 14 bases between the germline ends. CDR3 DNA sequence: TGCGCCAGCAGTCCTACGGGGACGACGAACACCGGGGAGCTGTTTTTT. Protein: CASSPTGTTNTGELFF.

The chain recombines TRBV3-1 (or the pseudogene TRBV3-2) with TRBJ2-7; D is uncertain. Germline CDR1 is LGHDT and CDR2 is YNNKEL (reference sequence). The V end was cut by 1 base, the J end by 4 bases, with 2 bases between. The CDR3 loop spans 11 amino acids. The CDR3 spells CASSQGYEQYF. CDR3 nucleotide sequence: TGTGCCAGCAGCCAAGGTTACGAGCAGTACTTC.

The V gene is TRBV7-3, the J gene TRBJ2-2, with D perhaps assigned TRBD1 or TRBD2 (5 bases each). Trimming took off 2 bases at V and 5 bases at J, with 12 bases between the two ends. The germline CDR1 and CDR2 sequences are SGHTA and FQGTGA. This CDR3 comprises 15 residues. The CDR3 sequence: CASSLGTLGTGELFF. CDR3 sequence (DNA): TGTGCCAGCAGCTTAGGGACCCTGGGGACCGGGGAGCTGTTTTTT.